This TCR beta chain was recorded in a study of blood T cell repertoires in COVID-19. Study details: PBMCs, B-cell-depleted T cells, or T cells provided the cDNA or gDNA that made up the material.

Per the study methods: Amplification from reference gene primers served as the basis for estimated nucleated cell counts. Measured with immunoSEQ multiplex PCR; TCRdb has only the in-frame clones, and not every one. That table furnishes V, J and clone size, whereas the DNA furnished D and trimming. The sample holds about 500,000 clones, 89% seen once. Patients at the Seattle site were enrolled during active infection and followed longitudinally. The sequence derives from a man younger than 35 with COVID-19, enrolled during active disease. Input material: peripheral blood.

CDR3 loop: CASSGTGGINEQFF. The CDR3 DNA sequence: TGTGCCAGCAGTGGGACAGGGGGGATCAATGAGCAGTTCTTC. J is TRBJ2-1 and V is TRBV28, with 11 bases that match TRBD1. The CDR3 covers 14 residues. Trimming cost V 5 bases and J 6 bases; bases outside gene matches: 3. Germline-derived CDR1 and CDR2 are MDHEN and SYDVKM.